This T cell receptor (beta chain) derives from a study of Graves' ophthalmopathy and Graves' hyperthyroidism. V dropped 2 bases and J dropped 2; count of bases not matched to a gene: 10. Germline-derived CDR1 and CDR2 are DFQATT and SNEGSKA (reference sequence). CDR3 length: 17 residues. Amplification of the TCR beta CDR3 regions used RNA transcripts (as template). HTBI primers were used in a first-round RT-PCR, which preceded a second-round multiplex PCR. TCRdb reprocessed the multiplex PCR reads with MiXCR, giving one entry per CDR3 protein. The data contain 1 million to 1.3 million distinct CDR3 sequences, less than 45% of them seen just once; the ten biggest clones take up approximately 10%.

Sequencing was performed on peripheral blood or thyroid tissue (not recorded which). This receptor was identified in an adult man with Graves' hyperthyroidism. This chain uses TRBV20-1 with TRBJ2-5, with 11 bases matching TRBD1. The CDR3 loop is CSARSPWDRGFQETQYF. The CDR3 DNA reads as TGCAGTGCTAGATCTCCTTGGGACAGGGGGTTTCAAGAGACCCAGTACTTC.